This TCR beta chain was sequenced in a study of blood T cell repertoires in COVID-19 (dated by TCRdb to the early 2020s). Study-wide context: Collaborator samples came from the United States, Italy and Spain and covered acute and convalescent phases of COVID-19. The material from the prospective study consisted of cDNA or gDNA derived from T cells, B-cell-depleted T cells, or PBMCs. Deeply sampled blood TCRbeta repertoires from subjects exposed to, actively infected with, or recovered from COVID-19 were included in the dataset. A freely available public database, intended as a resource for researchers studying the immune response to SARS-CoV-2, is where the repertoires were released. Samples came from the ongoing ImmuneRACE study (first 160 participants) plus 1,254 subjects from 6 global collaborators. Nearly every sample came with metadata listing a de-identified subject ID, COVID-19 status, age in years and sex. Where HLA class I and class II types were available, the types were taken from metadata supplied by the sample provider, not from assay-based typing.

There are many counts of this clone. Its target antigen remains unknown. Base qualities are missing; no much larger clone stands one base away. Measured from the cysteine to the phenylalanine, the CDR3 is 15 residues long. The kept DNA is CDR3 alone, 45 bases in frame from the first base. Based on the germline V gene, the CDR1 and CDR2 sequences are SGHAT and FQNNGV. V gives up 5 bases and J gives up 7 bases, and the segment between their germline ends measures 18 bases. TCRbeta CDR3 regions were amplified from genomic DNA using the immunoSEQ Assay, a bias-controlled multiplex PCR. In the paper's pipeline: Nucleated cell counts per sample were estimated from amplification of reference gene primers within the assay. Sequence reads were collapsed and filtered to measure the absolute abundance of every unique TCRbeta CDR3 rearrangement. For each sample, productive Simpson clonality was calculated by taking the square root of Simpson's diversity index across productive rearrangements. TCRdb obtained this table from immuneACCESS and retained in-frame rearrangements with V and J assigned. These tables miss some clones; where compared with another copy, unresolved V genes account for less than half of the shortfall, and the remainder is unexplained. The V and J calls and clone size are taken from that table; D and trimming were inferred from the DNA. Counted in this sample were roughly 150,000 clones; about four fifths of them appeared once. Clones ranked in the top ten supply more than 3.5% of the sample.

What the study reported, not specific to this receptor: The quantity of clinical and demographic metadata differed by source and by participant and was supplied without curation.

Whole blood was collected in K2EDTA tubes by collaborating institutions according to the institutions' own protocols. For TCRbeta analysis, collaborators shipped samples in one of three forms: frozen whole blood, isolated PBMCs, or DNA extracted from either of those sample types. The specimen was peripheral blood. The TCR comes from an elderly woman with acute or convalescent COVID-19. The V gene is TRBV11-2 and the J gene is TRBJ2-1; the D gene is possibly TRBD2, with 6 bases matching. Here the CDR3 is given as CASSPLFGGLNEQFF. The nucleotides read TGTGCCAGCAGCCCCCTGTTTGGGGGGTTGAATGAGCAGTTCTTC.